Following are 3 T cell receptor beta chains from one sample sequenced in a study of cytomegalovirus exposure and HLA in healthy donors. It was with 60 Vbeta and 13 Jbeta primers that the PCR ran. Repertoires were generated with immunoSEQ multiplex PCR, while TCRdb's copy carries only in-frame clones and drops some. The table includes about 180,000 clones, 81% detected once. The sample consisted of PBMCs. The receptors come from a woman between 18 and 30 years old in good health and CMV-seropositive.

The V call is TRBV6-5, the J call TRBJ2-5; 8 bases are shared with TRBD2. The ends lost 5 bases at V and 4 bases at J; junction bases unmatched: 6. Germline lookup yields CDR1 MNHEY and CDR2 SVGAGI. This CDR3 is 14 amino acids long. Here the CDR3 reads CASSATGGRETQYF. The CDR3 coding sequence is TGTGCCAGCAGTGCGACGGGGGGGAGAGAGACCCAGTACTTC.

The V and J genes are TRBV5-8 and TRBJ2-7; 7 bases match TRBD2. V lost 2 bases, J lost 0 bases, and 2 bases stayed unmatched. The CDR3 covers 14 residues. In germline, CDR1 is SGHTS, CDR2 YDEGEE. The CDR3: CASSFSGGSYEQYF. CDR3 nucleotides: TGTGCCAGCAGCTTTTCGGGGGGCTCCTACGAGCAGTACTTC.

This sequence joins TRBV9 and TRBJ1-2, with TRBD1 as a possible D gene (6 bases). Germline values: CDR1 SGDLS, CDR2 YYNGEE. Trimming stripped 6 bases from V and 7 bases from J, with 13 bases between. The CDR3 extends over 12 amino acids. CDR3 in amino acids: CASTGGGGGYTF. CDR3 nucleotides: TGTGCCAGCACCGGGGGGGGCGGTGGCTACACCTTC. The full variable domain, in which reference TRBV9 and TRBJ1-2 provide the parts outside the CDR3, is DSGVTQTPKHLITATGQRVTLRCSPRSGDLSVYWYQQSLDQGLQFLIQYYNGEERAKGNILERFSAQQFPDLHSELNLSSLELGDSALYFCASTGGGGGYTFGSGTRLTVV.